The 2 T cell receptor beta chains presented below share a single source sample, sequenced in a study of cytotoxic CD8 clonotypes in ibrutinib-treated CLL. Using immunoSEQ multiplex PCR, the repertoire was profiled, and TCRdb retains in-frame clones only, with some absent. This table has about 24,000 clones, less than 80% appearing once. Source: PBMCs, taken before ibrutinib treatment. These receptor sequences come from a human donor with chronic lymphocytic leukemia.

The CDR3 sequence: CASSLTPKGSQETQYF. CDR3 sequence (DNA): TGTGCCAGCAGCTTAACTCCCAAAGGGTCCCAAGAGACCCAGTACTTC. The chain is built from TRBV7-8 and TRBJ2-5; D unclear. Germline CDR1 and CDR2: SGHVS and FQNEAQ. The V end was cut by 2 bases, the J end by 1 base, with 14 bases between. This CDR3 region has 16 residues.

This clone came up once. The chain combines TRBV11-2 with TRBJ2-7; D uncertain. Germline lookup yields CDR1 SGHAT and CDR2 FQNNGV. V lost 1 base to trimming and J lost 1 base, with 11 bases between them. This CDR3 spans 15 amino acids. CDR3 in amino acids: CASSLGLSASYEQYF. The CDR3 bases are TGTGCCAGCAGCTTAGGGCTTTCAGCTTCCTACGAGCAGTACTTC.